The 9 T cell receptor beta chains listed next were all sequenced from one sample in a study of T-cell memory formation after mild COVID-19. One entry per CDR3 protein results from TCRdb running MiXCR on the 5' RACE reads. The sample records under 600,000 distinct CDR3 sequences, 20% to 25% being singletons. Sequences were obtained from PBMCs or a T cell subset sorted from them (not recorded which). These receptors were collected from an adult woman who had mild COVID-19 (a few samples of this study predate the infection). Cell type and time point are not known.

This clonotype showed up just a few times. V gene TRBV24-1 combines with J gene TRBJ2-1, with D hard to call. From germline, CDR1 is KGHDR and CDR2 SFDVKD. The V and J ends lost 5 bases and 8 bases respectively, with 9 bases between them. The CDR3 sequence is 12 residues long. The DNA of the CDR3 is TGTGCCACCAGTGGCCCGCTGGATGAGCAGTTCTTC. It codes for CATSGPLDEQFF.

The chain employs TRBV7-2 and TRBJ2-7, with D unresolved. Germline CDR1 reads SGHTA; CDR2 reads FQGNSA. This CDR3 contains 12 residues. Trimming took off 0 bases at V and 8 bases at J, with 8 bases between the two ends. Here the CDR3 DNA reads TGTGCCAGCAGCTTAGCGGGCCGGCAGCAGTACTTC. Protein sequence: CASSLAGRQQYF.

This clonotype has only one observation. The V call is TRBV5-1, the J call TRBJ2-2; possibly TRBD2 for D (5 bases). Germline V gene lookup returns CDR1 SGHRS and CDR2 YFSETQ. Trimming cost V 2 bases and J 6 bases, with 14 bases left between them. The CDR3 runs to 15 residues. Here the CDR3 reads CASSFIASRSGELFF. The CDR3, as DNA: TGCGCCAGCAGCTTTATTGCTAGCCGGTCCGGGGAGCTGTTTTTT.

Only a few counts were recorded for this clonotype. The chain links TRBV6-5 to TRBJ2-7; D uncertain. CDR1 is MNHEY, CDR2 SVGAGI, per germline. CDR3 length: 12 residues. With 4 bases removed from V and 2 bases from J, the gap between germline ends came to 6 bases. CDR3 sequence: CASSSWAYEQYF. Written as DNA, the CDR3 is TGTGCCAGCAGTTCCTGGGCCTACGAGCAGTACTTC.

The chain employs TRBV15 and TRBJ2-1; TRBD1 aligns across 10 bases. Germline trimming cut 0 bases from V and 4 bases from J; bases unmatched to any gene: 6. This CDR3 is built from 17 residues. Germline CDR1 and CDR2: LNHNV and YYDKDF (reference sequence). CDR3 protein: CATSREGTGVVYNEQFF. In nucleotides, the CDR3 is TGTGCCACCAGCAGAGAGGGGACAGGGGTGGTGTACAATGAGCAGTTCTTC.

The chain couples TRBV5-1 to TRBJ2-7, with D possibly being TRBD1 (6 bases). Germline V CDR1 and CDR2: SGHRS, YFSETQ. There are 11 residues in the CDR3. Trimming stripped 4 bases from V and 7 bases from J, with 9 bases between. The CDR3 DNA follows: TGCGCCAGCAGCCAGGACAGAGAGCAGTACTTC. It encodes CASSQDREQYF. The whole variable domain, remainder taken from reference TRBV5-1 and TRBJ2-7, is KAGVTQTPRYLIKTRGQQVTLSCSPISGHRSVSWYQQTPGQGLQFLFEYFSETQRNKGNFPGRFSGRQFSNSRSEMNVSTLELGDSALYLCASSQDREQYFGPGTRLTVT.

This clonotype was detected ten times or more. The V and J genes are TRBV10-3 and TRBJ1-2, with D perhaps TRBD1 (5 bases). The germline CDR1 and CDR2 sequences are ENHRY and SYGVKD. Trimming cost V 3 bases and J 5 bases, with 19 bases left between them. This CDR3 is built from 16 residues. The CDR3 spells CAISDGTVEVVYGYTF. CDR3 bases: TGTGCCATCAGTGACGGGACGGTCGAAGTGGTATATGGCTACACCTTC.

This clonotype was counted between two and nine times. The chain employs TRBV7-3 and TRBJ2-1, with 7 bases lining up with TRBD1. This CDR3 comprises 14 residues. Germline V gene lookup returns CDR1 SGHTA and CDR2 FQGTGA. The V gene end was trimmed by 5 bases and the J gene end by 7 bases; junction bases not matched to a gene: 8. Here the CDR3 reads CASSLSTGTNEQFF. The CDR3 DNA reads as TGTGCCAGCAGCCTATCGACAGGGACGAATGAGCAGTTCTTC.

This clonotype was seen more than once but under ten times. This chain connects TRBV15 to TRBJ2-3; 11 nucleotides align to TRBD2. Germline assignment: CDR1 LNHNV and CDR2 YYDKDF (reference sequence). The ends lost 3 bases at V and 6 bases at J; junction bases unmatched: 8. The CDR3 covers 16 residues. The CDR3 region is CATSSGLAGRVDTQYF. In DNA, the CDR3 is TGTGCCACCAGCAGCGGACTAGCGGGTAGGGTGGATACGCAGTATTTT.